Below, 29 T cell receptor beta chains from the same sample are listed, as sequenced in a study of blood T cells in healthy people across ages. Alongside a J-beta primer mix, a sample-barcoded 5' primer served in a second PCR lasting 7 to 11 cycles. A single record per CDR3 protein comes from TCRdb applying MiXCR to the 5' RACE reads. The sample has around 1,900,000 distinct CDR3 sequences, 30% to 40% seen once. The sequencing input was blood. Every receptor here comes from a human donor in good health.

To note about this clonotype: The junction and the germline gene differ at one end; a read error may be behind it. This sequence joins TRBV4-3 and TRBJ2-3; TRBD2 might be the D (7 bases). CDR3 size: 17 residues. The germline gives CDR1 LGHNA, CDR2 YSLEER. CDR3 in DNA: TGCACCAGCAGCCAAGATGGGGGTGGGGGGGCACCAGATACGCAGTATTTT. It codes for CTSSQDGGGGAPDTQYF.

The DNA of the CDR3 is TGTGCCAGCACAAAAGAGGGCGGGGACGGGAATGAGCAGTTCTTC. Translation: CASTKEGGDGNEQFF. This chain joins TRBV21-1 and TRBJ2-1; TRBD2 was called by the table and not checked on the DNA. TRBV21-1 is deemed a pseudogene. CDR3 length: 15 amino acids.

A few counts support this clonotype. The chain has TRBV20-1 and TRBJ1-5; unclear D gene. Germline CDR1 is DFQATT and CDR2 is SNEGSKA (reference sequence). The CDR3 has 14 residues. V lost 6 bases and J lost 5, with 17 bases in between. The DNA for the CDR3 is TGCAGTGCCTCCTCCGGGGAGGGAGATCAGCCCCAGCATTTT. Translating gives CSASSGEGDQPQHF.

The chain links TRBV7-6 to TRBJ2-7; 12 positions agree with TRBD2. J lost 4 bases, V lost 5 bases, and 6 bases had no gene match. The CDR3 runs to 15 residues. Looked up from germline, CDR1 is SGHVS and CDR2 is FNYEAQ. The DNA of the CDR3 is TGTGCCAGCAGCCTCCTCGGACTAGCGGGGTACGAGCAGTACTTC. Its translation: CASSLLGLAGYEQYF.

For this clonotype: The CDR3 ends on some other residue instead of the conserved phenylalanine or tryptophan, so this is likely a read error. The rearrangement uses TRBV7-2 and TRBJ1-2, with TRBD1 matching over 9 bases. The CDR3 loop spans 13 amino acids. Germline loops: CDR1 SGHTA, CDR2 FQGNSA. CDR3 bases: TGTGCCAGAAGCTTAGGACAGGGGTATGGCTACACCCTC. Protein sequence: CARSLGQGYGYTL.

This clonotype was picked up a small number of times. The V and J genes are TRBV11-3 and TRBJ2-7; D gene ambiguous. CDR3 length equals 14 residues. Germline-derived CDR1 and CDR2 are SGHNT and YENEEA. Trimming cost V 1 base and J 6 bases, with 13 bases left between them. CDR3 region: CASSLGVTDSEQYF. In DNA form, the CDR3 reads TGTGCCAGCAGCTTAGGGGTCACAGATTCCGAGCAGTACTTC.

This clonotype was picked up one time. V gene TRBV5-6 combines with J gene TRBJ1-1; D gene ambiguous. The CDR3 sequence is 13 residues long. Germline V lookup: CDR1 SGHDT, CDR2 YYEEEE. Trimming removed 0 bases at V and 6 bases at J, with 9 bases between. CDR3 bases: TGTGCCAGCAGCTTGGCCGCGGTCCCTGAAGCTTTCTTT. This codes for CASSLAAVPEAFF.

In its sample, this clonotype was seen many times. Relative to the germline gene, one junction end is altered; a read error may explain this. The chain recombines TRBV5-1 with TRBJ2-5; 15 bases fit TRBD2. The CDR3 has 15 amino acids. Per the germline V gene, CDR1 is SGHRS and CDR2 is YFSETQ. CDR3 nucleotide sequence: TGTGCCAGCAGCTGGGGACTAGCGGGGGGAGAGACCCAGTACTTC. Encoded protein: CASSWGLAGGETQYF.

The chain has TRBV18 and TRBJ1-2; 8 bases match TRBD1. Germline CDR1 reads KGHSH; CDR2 reads LQKENI. The CDR3 length is 13 residues. The V gene end was trimmed by 8 bases and the J gene end by 0 bases; junction bases not matched to a gene: 2. The CDR3 sequence is CASRGQANYGYTF. CDR3 bases: TGTGCCAGCCGGGGACAGGCTAACTATGGCTACACCTTC. Drawing the rest from reference TRBV18 and TRBJ1-2, the complete variable domain is NAGVMQNPRHLVRRRGQEARLRCSPMKGHSHVYWYRQLPEEGLKFMVYLQKENIIDESGMPKERFSAEFPKEGPSILRIQQVVRGDSAAYFCASRGQANYGYTFGSGTRLTVV.

This clonotype turned up a few times. This chain connects TRBV20-1 to TRBJ2-5; 7 bases match TRBD2. With the DNA end fitting TRBJ2-7 better, the J assignment may be wrong. The CDR3 runs 14 residues. Per germline, CDR1 DFQATT and CDR2 SNEGSKA (reference sequence). This CDR3 reads CSARDRDYLYEQYF. CDR3 nucleotides: TGCAGTGCTAGGGACCGGGACTACCTCTACGAGCAGTACTTC.

V gene TRBV7-2 combines with J gene TRBJ2-3; D unclear. V was trimmed by 5 bases and J by 5 bases, leaving 11 bases between them. In germline, CDR1 is SGHTA, CDR2 FQGNSA. The CDR3 contains 13 residues. The CDR3 protein is CASSTHPKDTQYF. CDR3 nucleotide sequence: TGTGCCAGCAGCACCCACCCCAAAGATACGCAGTATTTT.

The chain carries TRBV5-1 and TRBJ2-5, with 12 bases fitting TRBD2. J lost 4 bases, V lost 0 bases, and 4 bases had no gene match. Germline V gene data show CDR1 as SGHRS and CDR2 as YFSETQ. The CDR3 sequence is 16 residues long. CDR3 DNA sequence: TGCGCCAGCAGCTTGGGGACTAGCGGGGCAGGAGAGACCCAGTACTTC. The encoded protein is CASSLGTSGAGETQYF.

J is TRBJ1-4 and V is TRBV6-6; D uncertain. Germline CDR1 is MNHNY and CDR2 is SVGAGI (reference sequence). The CDR3 loop spans 11 amino acids. V was trimmed by 7 bases and J by 8 bases, leaving 8 bases between them. This chain's CDR3 is CASTIGEKLFF. DNA for the CDR3: TGTGCCAGCACCATCGGGGAAAAACTGTTTTTT.

This clonotype was counted ten times or more. The rearrangement joins TRBV6-6 to TRBJ2-6; no clear D gene. Germline V gene data show CDR1 as MNHNY and CDR2 as SVGAGI (reference sequence). With 5 bases removed from V and 2 bases from J, the gap between germline ends came to 4 bases. This CDR3 is built from 13 residues. CDR3 protein: CASSGAGANVLTF. As DNA, the CDR3 is TGTGCCAGCAGTGGCGCTGGGGCCAACGTCCTGACTTTC.

The chain couples TRBV10-3 to TRBJ1-4; D gene unclear. The CDR3 totals 13 residues. Trimming cost V 7 bases and J 10 bases, with 16 bases left between them. Germline V gene lookup returns CDR1 ENHRY and CDR2 SYGVKD. Here the CDR3 DNA reads TGTGCCATCAAGACGAATGTTATCGGAAAACTGTTTTTT. Translated, it gives CAIKTNVIGKLFF.

This clonotype occurred a few times. The V and J genes are TRBV10-3 and TRBJ1-6; D gene unclear. Trimming stripped 10 bases from V and 7 bases from J, with 17 bases between. The V gene's germline CDR1 is ENHRY and CDR2 SYGVKD. This CDR3 region has 14 residues. The CDR3: CANSAGDTNSPLHF. CDR3 coding DNA: TGTGCCAACTCCGCCGGGGATACGAATTCACCCCTCCACTTT.

This clonotype occurred once. The genes are TRBV5-1 and TRBJ1-4; TRBD1 is a possible D gene (6 bases). Germline assignment: CDR1 SGHRS and CDR2 YFSETQ. V was trimmed by 6 bases and J by 4 bases, leaving 13 bases between them. The CDR3 extends over 14 amino acids. CDR3 sequence (DNA): TGCGCCAGCAAACAGGGTCAGTTTAATGAAAAACTGTTTTTT. This translates into CASKQGQFNEKLFF.

This chain joins TRBV6-6 and TRBJ2-3; D may be TRBD2 (5 bases). The germline V gene has CDR1 MNHNY and CDR2 SVGAGI (reference sequence). The CDR3 is 14 residues long. The V end was cut by 0 bases, the J end by 6 bases, with 10 bases between. In DNA, the CDR3 is TGTGCCAGCAGTTACTCGATATGGAGGGATACGCAGTATTTT. Translation gives CASSYSIWRDTQYF.

This chain links TRBV2 with TRBJ1-2; 8 nucleotides align to TRBD1. Germline V gene lookup returns CDR1 SNHLY and CDR2 FYNNEI. The CDR3 totals 14 residues. Trimming removed 7 bases from V and 3 bases from J; junction bases left unmatched: 7. The CDR3 region has the DNA TGTGCCAGCAATCCGGACAGGGTGGACTATGGCTACACCTTC. Its protein product is CASNPDRVDYGYTF. The full variable domain, completed using reference TRBV2 and TRBJ1-2, is EPEVTQTPSHQVTQMGQEVILRCVPISNHLYFYWYRQILGQKVEFLVSFYNNEISEKSEIFDDQFSVERPDGSNFTLKIRSTKLEDSAMYFCASNPDRVDYGYTFGSGTRLTVV.

The chain has TRBV20-1 and TRBJ2-7; D remains unclear. The CDR3 consists of 13 residues. Trimming removed 7 bases from V and 1 base from J, with 14 bases in between. Germline V lookup: CDR1 DFQATT, CDR2 SNEGSKA (reference sequence). The CDR3 is CSVQTGSSYEQYF. CDR3 DNA sequence: TGCAGTGTTCAGACTGGATCTTCCTACGAGCAGTACTTC.

The table lists this clonotype with a count of one. The rearrangement uses TRBV12-3 or TRBV12-4 and TRBJ2-1; weak D call: TRBD2 (5 bases). The CDR3 covers 16 residues. Trimming stripped 6 bases from V and 3 bases from J, with 18 bases between. The CDR3 DNA sequence: TGTGCCAGCAGCCGCACCTTGACGGGAAACTACAATGAGCAGTTCTTC. This sequence encodes CASSRTLTGNYNEQFF.

This clonotype has a handful of counts. The chain uses TRBV20-1 and TRBJ2-3; D possibly uses TRBD1 or TRBD2 (6 bases each). V was shortened by 3 bases and J by 4 bases, with 17 bases between the two germline ends. This CDR3 region has 15 residues. CDR1 and CDR2 (germline): DFQATT, SNEGSKA (reference sequence). As DNA, the CDR3 is TGCAGTGCTAGGAAGTTTGAGGGGGGCCCAGATACGCAGTATTTT. It specifies CSARKFEGGPDTQYF.

The sample holds one count of this clonotype. The chain links TRBV6-5 to TRBJ2-7, with D possibly matching TRBD2 (5 bases). Germline CDR1 and CDR2: MNHEY and SVGAGI. The V and J ends lost 6 bases and 4 bases respectively, with 13 bases between them. The CDR3 sequence is 13 residues long. The CDR3 region is CASRGSPGYEQYF. DNA of the CDR3: TGTGCCAGCAGAGGGTCCCCGGGGTACGAGCAGTACTTC.

This chain joins TRBV6-1 and TRBJ1-6, with a possible D match to TRBD1 (6 bases). Deletions cut 10 bases from V and 9 bases from J, with 13 bases between. The length of the CDR3 is 12 residues. The germline CDR1 and CDR2 sequences are MNHNS and SASEGT. The CDR3 region is CATSDRFSPLHF. In DNA, the CDR3 is TGTGCCACGAGTGACAGGTTTTCACCCCTCCACTTT.

The chain uses TRBV24-1 and TRBJ2-1; D gene uncertain. The V gene's germline CDR1 is KGHDR and CDR2 SFDVKD. Trimming removed 12 bases at V and 8 bases at J, with 13 bases between. The CDR3 has 11 amino acids. DNA for the CDR3: TGTGCCTCCGGGTGGCTAGATGAGCAGTTCTTC. As protein: CASGWLDEQFF.

This rearrangement joins TRBV7-2 to TRBJ2-3, with 10 nucleotides matching TRBD1. Per germline, CDR1 SGHTA and CDR2 FQGNSA. V was clipped by 6 bases and J by 4 bases; unmatched bases: 4. The CDR3 is made up of 14 amino acids. CDR3 residues: CASRAGTGADTQYF. The CDR3 DNA sequence: TGTGCCAGCAGGGCGGGGACAGGGGCAGATACGCAGTATTTT. Drawing the rest from reference TRBV7-2 and TRBJ2-3, the complete variable domain is GAGVSQSPSNKVTEKGKDVELRCDPISGHTALYWYRQSLGQGLEFLIYFQGNSAPDKSGLPSDRFSAERTGGSVSTLTIQRTQQEDSAVYLCASRAGTGADTQYFGPGTRLTVL.

The genes are TRBV3-1 and TRBJ2-5; D remains unclear. The CDR3 runs 16 residues. V lost 4 bases, J lost 3 bases, and 18 bases lay in between. Germline V gene sequence: CDR1 LGHDT, CDR2 YNNKEL (reference sequence). In nucleotides, the CDR3 is TGTGCCAGCAGCCCTTATAACGCAGCGAGAAAAGAGACCCAGTACTTC. It translates to CASSPYNAARKETQYF.

The chain couples TRBV10-3 to TRBJ1-1, with a possible D match to TRBD1 (5 bases). Looked up from germline, CDR1 is ENHRY and CDR2 is SYGVKD. CDR3 length: 12 amino acids. V was cut by 2 bases and J by 9 bases, with 10 bases left in between. The CDR3 sequence: CAISEIGQQAFF. The CDR3 region has the DNA TGTGCCATCAGTGAGATCGGACAACAAGCTTTCTTT.

V is TRBV7-3 and J is TRBJ2-1; 11 nucleotides agree with TRBD2. The end of the DNA fits TRBJ2-7 better, so the J call may be wrong. The CDR3 is made up of 15 amino acids. Germline-derived CDR1 and CDR2 are SGHTA and FQGTGA. The CDR3, as DNA: TGTGCCAGCAGCTTCACTAGCGGGGGCTACAATGAGCAGTACTTC. The encoded protein is CASSFTSGGYNEQYF.